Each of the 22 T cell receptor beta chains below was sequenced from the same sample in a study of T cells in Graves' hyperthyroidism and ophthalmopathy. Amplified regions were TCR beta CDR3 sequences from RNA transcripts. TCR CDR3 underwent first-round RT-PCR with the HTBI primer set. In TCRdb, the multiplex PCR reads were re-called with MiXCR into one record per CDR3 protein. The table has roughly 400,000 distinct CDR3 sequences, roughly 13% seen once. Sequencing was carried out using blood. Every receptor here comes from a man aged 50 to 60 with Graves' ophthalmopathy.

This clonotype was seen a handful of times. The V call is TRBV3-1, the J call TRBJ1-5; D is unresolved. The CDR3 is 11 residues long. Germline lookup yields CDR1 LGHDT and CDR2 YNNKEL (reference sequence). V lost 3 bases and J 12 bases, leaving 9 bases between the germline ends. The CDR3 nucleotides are TGTGCCAGCAGCCATATGAGGGACCAGCATTTT. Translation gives CASSHMRDQHF.

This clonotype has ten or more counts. CDR3 nucleotide sequence: TGTGCCAGCTCACTAAGTCGATACACTGAAGCTTTCTTT. Translation gives CASSLSRYTEAFF. The V call is TRBV18, the J call TRBJ1-1, with D unclear. Germline V CDR1 and CDR2: KGHSH, LQKENI. V was shortened by 4 bases and J by 3 bases, with 9 bases between the two germline ends. The CDR3 consists of 13 residues.

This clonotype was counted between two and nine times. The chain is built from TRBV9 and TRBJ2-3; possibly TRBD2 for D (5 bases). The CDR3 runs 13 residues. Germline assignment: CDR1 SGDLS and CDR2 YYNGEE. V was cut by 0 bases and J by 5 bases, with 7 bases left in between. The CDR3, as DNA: TGTGCCAGCAGCGTAGGGGGAGTAGATACGCAGTATTTT. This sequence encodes CASSVGGVDTQYF.

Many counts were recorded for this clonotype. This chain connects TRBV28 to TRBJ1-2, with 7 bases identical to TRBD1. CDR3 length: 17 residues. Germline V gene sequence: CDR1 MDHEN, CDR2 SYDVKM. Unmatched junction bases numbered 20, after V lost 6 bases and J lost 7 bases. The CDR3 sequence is CASSQGTEEGRWGGYTF. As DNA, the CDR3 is TGTGCCAGCAGCCAAGGGACAGAAGAGGGAAGATGGGGTGGCTACACCTTC.

The CDR3 is CASSTNRGIGNQPQHF. In DNA, the CDR3 is TGTGCCAGTAGTACGAACAGGGGCATAGGCAATCAGCCCCAGCATTTT. The V and J genes are TRBV19 and TRBJ1-5; TRBD1 matches at 7 bases. Germline assignment: CDR1 LNHDA and CDR2 SQIVND (reference sequence). The CDR3 length is 16 residues. The V segment lost 4 bases and the J segment 2 bases; nucleotides outside the gene matches: 8.

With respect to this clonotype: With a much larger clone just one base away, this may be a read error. CDR3 DNA: TGTGCCAGCAGCCCCTCAGTAGCGATGATGTCGGGTACGCAGTATTTT. As protein: CASSPSVAMMSGTQYF. V gene TRBV7-8 combines with J gene TRBJ2-3; possible D gene TRBD2, 5 bases. Trimming took off 5 bases at V and 8 bases at J, with 23 bases between the two ends. The CDR3 runs to 16 residues. CDR1 SGHVS and CDR2 FQNEAQ come from the germline V gene. Complete variable domain (other parts from reference TRBV7-8 and TRBJ2-3): GAGVSQSPRYKVAKRGQDVALRCDPISGHVSLFWYQQALGQGPEFLTYFQNEAQLDKSGLPSDRFFAERPEGSVSTLKIQRTQQEDSAVYLCASSPSVAMMSGTQYFGPGTRLTVL.

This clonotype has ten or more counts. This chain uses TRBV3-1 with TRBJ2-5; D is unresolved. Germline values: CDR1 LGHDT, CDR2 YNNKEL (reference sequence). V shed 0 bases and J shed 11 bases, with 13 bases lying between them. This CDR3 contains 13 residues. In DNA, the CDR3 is TGTGCCAGCAGCCAAGAGGCTTTGTTGGGACAGTACTTC. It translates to CASSQEALLGQYF.

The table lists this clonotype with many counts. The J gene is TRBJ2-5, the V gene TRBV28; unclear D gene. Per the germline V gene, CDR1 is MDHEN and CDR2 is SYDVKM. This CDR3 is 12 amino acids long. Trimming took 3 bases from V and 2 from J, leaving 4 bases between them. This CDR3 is CASSLQQETQYF. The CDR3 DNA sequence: TGTGCCAGCAGTTTGCAGCAAGAGACCCAGTACTTC.

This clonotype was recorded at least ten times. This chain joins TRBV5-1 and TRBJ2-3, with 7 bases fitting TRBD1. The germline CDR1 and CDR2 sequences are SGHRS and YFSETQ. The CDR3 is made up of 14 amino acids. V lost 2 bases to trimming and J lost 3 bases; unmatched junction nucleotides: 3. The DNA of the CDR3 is TGCGCCAGCAGCTTCCAGGGGGAAACAGATACGCAGTATTTT. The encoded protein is CASSFQGETDTQYF. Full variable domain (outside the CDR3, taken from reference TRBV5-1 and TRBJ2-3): KAGVTQTPRYLIKTRGQQVTLSCSPISGHRSVSWYQQTPGQGLQFLFEYFSETQRNKGNFPGRFSGRQFSNSRSEMNVSTLELGDSALYLCASSFQGETDTQYFGPGTRLTVL.

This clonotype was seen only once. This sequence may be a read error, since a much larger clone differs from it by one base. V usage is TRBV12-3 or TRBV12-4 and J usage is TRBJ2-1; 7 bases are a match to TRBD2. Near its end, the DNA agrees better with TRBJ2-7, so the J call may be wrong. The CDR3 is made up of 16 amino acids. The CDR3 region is CASSLRAGASYNEQYF. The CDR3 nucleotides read TGTGCCAGCAGTTTAAGGGCGGGAGCCTCCTACAATGAGCAGTACTTC.

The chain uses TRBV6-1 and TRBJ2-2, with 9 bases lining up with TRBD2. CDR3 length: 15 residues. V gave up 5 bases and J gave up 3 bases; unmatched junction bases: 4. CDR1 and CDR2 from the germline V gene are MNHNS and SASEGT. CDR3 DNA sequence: TGTGCCAGCAGTCCACTAGCGGGTGACACCGGGGAGCTGTTTTTT. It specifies CASSPLAGDTGELFF.

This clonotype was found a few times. CDR3 region: CASSIWAGFSNEQFF. The CDR3 DNA reads as TGTGCCAGTAGTATTTGGGCAGGGTTTAGCAATGAGCAGTTCTTC. This sequence joins TRBV19 and TRBJ2-1, with D tentatively TRBD1 (5 bases). Germline V gives CDR1 LNHDA, CDR2 SQIVND (reference sequence). V lost 3 bases and J 6 bases, leaving 15 bases between the germline ends. The CDR3 loop spans 15 amino acids.

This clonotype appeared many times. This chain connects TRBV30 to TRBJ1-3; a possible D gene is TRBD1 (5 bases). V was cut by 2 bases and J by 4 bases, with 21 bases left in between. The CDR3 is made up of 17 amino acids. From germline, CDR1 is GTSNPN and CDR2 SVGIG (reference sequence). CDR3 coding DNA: TGTGCCTGGAGTTTGGGGACCCTCTCGCGGTCCGGAAACACCATATATTTT. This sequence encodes CAWSLGTLSRSGNTIYF.

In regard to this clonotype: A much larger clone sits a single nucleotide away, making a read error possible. The CDR3 nucleotides read TGTGCCAGTAGAGGTTTCCGAGGGCACAAGAACACTGAATCTTTCTTT. It is translated as CASRGFRGHKNTESFF. The chain employs TRBV19 and TRBJ1-1, with D unresolved. Germline CDR1 and CDR2: LNHDA and SQIVND (reference sequence). The CDR3 totals 16 residues. Full variable domain (rest looked up from reference TRBV19 and TRBJ1-1): DGGITQSPKYLFRKEGQNVTLSCEQNLNHDAMYWYRQDPGQGLRLIYYSQIVNDFQKGDIAEGYSVSREKKESFPLTVTSAQKNPTAFYLCASRGFRGHKNTESFFGQGTRLTVV.

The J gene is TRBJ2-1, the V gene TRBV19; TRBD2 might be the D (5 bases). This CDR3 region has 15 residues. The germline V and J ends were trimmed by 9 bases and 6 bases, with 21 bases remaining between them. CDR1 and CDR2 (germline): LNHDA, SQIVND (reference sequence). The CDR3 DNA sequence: TGTGCCAGCCGGGCCCTAGGCCGGGGTGGCAATGAGCAGTTCTTC. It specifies CASRALGRGGNEQFF.

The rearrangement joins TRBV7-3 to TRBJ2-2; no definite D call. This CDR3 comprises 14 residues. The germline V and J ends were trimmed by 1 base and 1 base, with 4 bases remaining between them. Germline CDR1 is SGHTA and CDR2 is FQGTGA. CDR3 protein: CASSLMGNTGELFF. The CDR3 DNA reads TGTGCCAGCAGCTTAATGGGGAACACCGGGGAGCTGTTTTTT.

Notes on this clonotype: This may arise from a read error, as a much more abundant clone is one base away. The CDR3 region is CASSFDSSSQPQHF. CDR3 nucleotide sequence: TGTGCCAGCAGCTTTGACAGTAGCAGTCAGCCCCAGCATTTT. The rearrangement joins TRBV7-2 to TRBJ1-5, with a possible D match to TRBD1 (5 bases). Germline values: CDR1 SGHTA, CDR2 FQGNSA. There are 14 residues in the CDR3.

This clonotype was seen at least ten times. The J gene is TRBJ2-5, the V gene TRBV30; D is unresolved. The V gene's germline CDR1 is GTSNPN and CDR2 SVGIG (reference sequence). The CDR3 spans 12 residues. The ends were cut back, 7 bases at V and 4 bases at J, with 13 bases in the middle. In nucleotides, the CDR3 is TGTGCCTACCTCCCCAATTCAGAGACCCAGTACTTC. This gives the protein CAYLPNSETQYF.

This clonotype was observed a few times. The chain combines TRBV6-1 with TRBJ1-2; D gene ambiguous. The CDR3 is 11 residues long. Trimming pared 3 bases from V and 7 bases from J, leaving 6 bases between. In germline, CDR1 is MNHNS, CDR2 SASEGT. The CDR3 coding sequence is TGTGCCAGCAGTGAGGGGTCTGGCTACACCTTC. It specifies CASSEGSGYTF.

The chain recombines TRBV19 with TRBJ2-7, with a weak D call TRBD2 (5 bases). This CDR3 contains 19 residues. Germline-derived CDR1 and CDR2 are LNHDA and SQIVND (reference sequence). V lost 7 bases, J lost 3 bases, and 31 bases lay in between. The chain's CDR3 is CASIPMDESRAGSNYEQYF. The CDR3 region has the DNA TGTGCCAGTATCCCTATGGATGAGTCGCGGGCCGGCTCCAACTACGAGCAGTACTTC.

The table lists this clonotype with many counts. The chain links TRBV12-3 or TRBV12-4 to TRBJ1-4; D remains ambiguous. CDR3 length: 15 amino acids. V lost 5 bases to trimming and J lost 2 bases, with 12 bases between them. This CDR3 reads CASSPLWSTNEKLFF. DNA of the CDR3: TGTGCCAGCAGTCCATTGTGGTCCACTAATGAAAAACTGTTTTTT.

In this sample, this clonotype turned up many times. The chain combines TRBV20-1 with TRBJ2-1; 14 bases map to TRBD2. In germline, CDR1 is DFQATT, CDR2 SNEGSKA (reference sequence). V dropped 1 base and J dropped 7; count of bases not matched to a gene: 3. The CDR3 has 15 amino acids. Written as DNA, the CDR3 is TGCAGTGCTAGAGCCGGGACTAGCGGGAGAAATGAGCAGTTCTTC. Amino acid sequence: CSARAGTSGRNEQFF.